This is a list of T cell receptor beta chains from one sample in a study of prognosis after radiotherapy for stage I lung cancer. Each CDR3 protein is one row after TCRdb ran MiXCR on the multiplex PCR reads. This table holds more than 30,000 distinct CDR3 sequences, approximately 46% found once. This material consisted of PBMCs, taken before or after stereotactic body radiation therapy (not recorded which). Source of these receptors: a donor over 45 with non-small cell lung cancer. Each CDR3 is given with its conserved first and last residue. The D gene is left open where the match is weak. Size values are once, few and many counts, or a class for expanded clones, and some rows have none.

abundance: medium-sized
v_gene: TRBV6-5
d_gene: -
j_gene: TRBJ2-1
CDR3aa: CASSLTVGSYSEQFF
CDR3nt: TGTGCCAGCAGTTTGACCGTCGGGAGTTATAGTGAGCAGTTCTTC

abundance: -
v_gene: TRBV19
d_gene: -
j_gene: TRBJ2-7
CDR3aa: CASSISPASYEQYF
CDR3nt: TGTGCCAGTAGTATAAGCCCGGCTTCCTACGAGCAGTACTTC

abundance: -
v_gene: TRBV28
d_gene: TRBD2
j_gene: TRBJ2-7
CDR3aa: CASNAATGQGLAGVYEQYF
CDR3nt: TGTGCCAGCAACGCCGCAACCGGACAAGGACTAGCGGGAGTCTACGAGCAGTACTTC

abundance: -
v_gene: TRBV19
d_gene: -
j_gene: TRBJ2-7
CDR3aa: CASITSGVRGYEQYF
CDR3nt: TGTGCCAGTATTACCTCAGGGGTTAGGGGCTACGAGCAGTACTTC

abundance: -
v_gene: TRBV11-3
d_gene: TRBD1
j_gene: TRBJ2-7
CDR3aa: CASSQDRGHEQYF
CDR3nt: TGTGCCAGCAGCCAAGACAGGGGGCACGAGCAGTACTTC

abundance: -
v_gene: TRBV7-8
d_gene: -
j_gene: TRBJ1-2
CDR3aa: CASSLGLWASYGYTF
CDR3nt: TGTGCCAGCAGCTTAGGGTTGTGGGCCTCCTATGGCTACACCTTC

abundance: -
v_gene: TRBV19
d_gene: -
j_gene: TRBJ1-2
CDR3aa: CASSLIPTDSYVYTF
CDR3nt: TGTGCCAGTAGTCTAATCCCCACCGACAGCTATGTCTACACCTTC

abundance: many
v_gene: TRBV5-4
d_gene: -
j_gene: TRBJ1-1
CDR3aa: CASSLQEDTEAFF
CDR3nt: TGTGCCAGCAGCCTCCAAGAAGACACTGAAGCTTTCTTT

abundance: many
v_gene: TRBV12-3/TRBV12-4
d_gene: -
j_gene: TRBJ2-1
CDR3aa: CASSDVGGSEQFF
CDR3nt: TGTGCCAGCAGCGATGTCGGTGGCAGTGAGCAGTTCTTC

abundance: -
v_gene: TRBV20-1
d_gene: TRBD2
j_gene: TRBJ2-7
CDR3aa: CSARLAGGGREQYF
CDR3nt: TGCAGTGCTCGACTAGCGGGGGGGGGTAGAGAGCAGTACTTC

abundance: many
v_gene: TRBV30
d_gene: -
j_gene: TRBJ2-6
CDR3aa: CAWSRGSGANVLTF
CDR3nt: TGTGCCTGGAGTCGGGGCTCTGGGGCCAACGTCCTGACTTTC

abundance: many
v_gene: TRBV6-1
d_gene: -
j_gene: TRBJ2-6
CDR3aa: CASSEGESGANVLTF
CDR3nt: TGTGCCAGCAGCGAGGGGGAGTCTGGGGCCAACGTCCTGACTTTC

abundance: -
v_gene: TRBV2
d_gene: -
j_gene: TRBJ2-3
CDR3aa: CASKDTGTDTQYF
CDR3nt: TGTGCCAGCAAGGACACGGGCACAGATACGCAGTATTTT

abundance: few
v_gene: TRBV30
d_gene: -
j_gene: TRBJ1-6
CDR3aa: CAWSVTGGKSPLHF
CDR3nt: TGTGCCTGGAGTGTAACAGGTGGCAAGTCACCCCTCCACTTT

abundance: once
v_gene: TRBV2
d_gene: -
j_gene: TRBJ2-7
CDR3aa: CASSEGGRGYEQYF
CDR3nt: TGTGCCAGCAGTGAGGGCGGTAGGGGATACGAGCAGTACTTC

abundance: medium-sized
v_gene: TRBV6-1
d_gene: -
j_gene: TRBJ2-7
CDR3aa: CASSEAMLGVSYEQYF
CDR3nt: TGTGCCAGCAGTGAAGCGATGTTGGGGGTCTCCTACGAGCAGTACTTC

abundance: -
v_gene: TRBV5-1
d_gene: -
j_gene: TRBJ2-3
CDR3aa: CASSFWGSTDTQYF
CDR3nt: TGCGCCAGCAGCTTTTGGGGGAGCACAGATACGCAGTATTTT

abundance: many
v_gene: TRBV30
d_gene: -
j_gene: TRBJ2-1
CDR3aa: CAWRDSGGSYNEQFF
CDR3nt: TGTGCCTGGAGAGATAGCGGAGGCTCCTACAATGAGCAGTTCTTC

abundance: many
v_gene: TRBV12-3/TRBV12-4
d_gene: -
j_gene: TRBJ2-2
CDR3aa: CASSPANTGELFF
CDR3nt: TGTGCCAGCAGTCCAGCGAACACCGGGGAGCTGTTTTTT

abundance: once
v_gene: TRBV6-2/TRBV6-3
d_gene: TRBD1
j_gene: TRBJ2-7
CDR3aa: CASSYRGIGQGGYEQYF
CDR3nt: TGTGCCAGCAGTTACCGGGGCATTGGACAGGGGGGCTACGAGCAGTACTTC

abundance: once
v_gene: TRBV28
d_gene: -
j_gene: TRBJ1-1
CDR3aa: CAINIALGCVTEASF
CDR3nt: TGTGCCATCAATATTGCCCTGGGGTGTGTCACTGAAGCTTCCTTT

abundance: many
v_gene: TRBV5-5
d_gene: -
j_gene: TRBJ2-7
CDR3aa: CASSFPGSNYEQYF
CDR3nt: TGTGCCAGCAGCTTCCCGGGGAGCAACTACGAGCAGTACTTC

abundance: many
v_gene: TRBV2
d_gene: -
j_gene: TRBJ1-2
CDR3aa: CASSPGFNYGYTF
CDR3nt: TGTGCCAGCAGTCCGGGATTTAACTATGGCTACACCTTC

abundance: -
v_gene: TRBV10-3
d_gene: -
j_gene: TRBJ2-3
CDR3aa: CAISEEGNTQYF
CDR3nt: TGTGCCATCAGTGAAGAAGGGAATACGCAGTATTTT

abundance: many
v_gene: TRBV19
d_gene: -
j_gene: TRBJ2-2
CDR3aa: CASSIYGSGVAGELFF
CDR3nt: TGTGCCAGTAGTATATACGGGTCAGGAGTAGCCGGGGAGCTGTTTTTT

abundance: many
v_gene: TRBV28
d_gene: TRBD2
j_gene: TRBJ2-5
CDR3aa: CASSFPSGTQETQYF
CDR3nt: TGTGCCAGCAGTTTTCCTAGCGGGACACAAGAGACCCAGTACTTC

abundance: many
v_gene: TRBV2
d_gene: TRBD2
j_gene: TRBJ2-3
CDR3aa: CASSSLAGGGADTQYF
CDR3nt: TGTGCCAGCAGTAGTCTAGCGGGGGGCGGGGCAGATACGCAGTATTTT

abundance: few
v_gene: TRBV11-2
d_gene: -
j_gene: TRBJ1-3
CDR3aa: CASSWSTDSGNTIYF
CDR3nt: TGTGCCAGCAGCTGGTCGACAGACTCTGGAAACACCATATATTTT

abundance: many
v_gene: TRBV15
d_gene: -
j_gene: TRBJ2-5
CDR3aa: CATSRNVQETQYF
CDR3nt: TGTGCCACCAGCAGGAATGTCCAAGAGACCCAGTACTTC

abundance: -
v_gene: TRBV20-1
d_gene: -
j_gene: TRBJ2-1
CDR3aa: CSANHGSKSYNEQFF
CDR3nt: TGCAGTGCGAATCACGGCAGCAAGTCCTACAATGAGCAGTTCTTC

abundance: once
v_gene: TRBV24-1
d_gene: -
j_gene: TRBJ2-3
CDR3aa: CATSGYGTYSTDTQYF
CDR3nt: TGTGCCACCAGTGGGTACGGGACATACAGCACAGATACGCAGTATTTT

abundance: -
v_gene: TRBV2
d_gene: TRBD1
j_gene: TRBJ2-7
CDR3aa: CASIELRTGTDSYNEQYF
CDR3nt: TGTGCCAGCATTGAATTGCGTACCGGGACAGACTCCTACAATGAGCAGTACTTC

abundance: -
v_gene: TRBV19
d_gene: -
j_gene: TRBJ2-1
CDR3aa: CASSPRELIDYNEQFF
CDR3nt: TGTGCCAGTAGTCCTCGGGAGCTAATTGACTACAATGAGCAGTTCTTC